This TCR beta chain is drawn from a study of blood T cell repertoires in COVID-19. Whole-study context: Acute and convalescent COVID-19 samples came from the United States, Italy and Spain. Nucleic acid was either cDNA or gDNA, and it came from T cells, B-cell-depleted T cells, or PBMCs.

Per the germline V gene, CDR1 is SGHRS and CDR2 is YFSETQ. V dropped 1 base and J dropped 5 bases, with 15 bases sitting between them. CDR3 length: 15 amino acids. Per the original data handling: Reference gene primer amplification gave estimated nucleated cell counts. Using immunoSEQ multiplex PCR, the repertoire was profiled, and TCRdb retains in-frame clones only, with some absent. Clone size and the V and J calls come from that table; the DNA yielded D and trimming. Of around 130,000 clones listed, less than 85% are singletons. The source is a woman aged 80 or over with acute or convalescent COVID-19. The sample consisted of peripheral blood. The V gene is TRBV5-1, the J gene TRBJ1-1; D is unclear. CDR3 sequence: CASSLSYDLRTEAFF. The CDR3, as DNA: TGCGCCAGCAGCTTGAGCTACGATTTGCGGACTGAAGCTTTCTTT.